This T cell receptor beta chain was captured by sequencing in a study of T cell repertoires in cytomegalovirus infection. For the study at large: Indications came from public TCR beta signatures; they pointed to CMV infection and to a matching HLA type.

As regards this clonotype: Antigen: not known.

Using its own MiXCR run on the reads, TCRdb lists one record per CDR3 protein. Altogether some 130,000 distinct CDR3 sequences are present, 20% to 30% being singletons, with the ten largest covering about a third. This CDR3 is built from 13 residues. The germline V and J ends were trimmed by 2 bases and 3 bases, with 8 bases remaining between them. Study-wide points: Ex vivo, HLA-C-restricted CMV-specific TCR beta clonotypes prevailed over the rest of the response.

V is TRBV12-3 or TRBV12-4 and J is TRBJ2-7; D is undetermined. The TCR sequence derives from a human donor in good health (CMV status not recorded). Some clones in this sample may be carry-over from other donors' samples. Sequencing was carried out using PBMCs, sequenced either directly or after in vitro stimulation (not recorded which). Here the CDR3 DNA reads TGTGCCAGCAGTTTACGTCAGAGCTACGAGCAGTACTTC. Protein sequence: CASSLRQSYEQYF.